This TCR beta chain was obtained from a study of blood T cell repertoires in COVID-19. This CDR3 contains 21 residues. Between the trimmed V and J ends, which lost 8 bases and 0 bases, there was a span of 31 bases. Germline V gene data show CDR1 as KGHDR and CDR2 as SFDVKD. Produced via immunoSEQ multiplex PCR; TCRdb's table is partial and in-frame only. The table lists 150,000 to 160,000 clones, around 82% of them singletons. The TCR sequence derives from a man aged 55 to 70 with COVID-19, enrolled during active disease. The sequencing sample was made of peripheral blood. The chain employs TRBV24-1 and TRBJ1-5; TRBD1 is a possible D gene (5 bases). In nucleotides, the CDR3 is TGTGCCACCACACTTCCGGGACTAAGGGGCCAGGGCATGGATAGCAATCAGCCCCAGCATTTT. Translating it yields CATTLPGLRGQGMDSNQPQHF.